This TCR beta chain was identified during a study of cytomegalovirus exposure and HLA in healthy donors. Regarding the study as a whole: What was likely a sequencing artifact was a cluster of highly shared sequence variants. As a later analysis showed, a missense DCLRE1C variant was linked to trimming of TCR beta V- and J-genes.

Each of the donors was a healthy bone marrow donor. Donors sampled were nominally healthy, though unrecorded immune exposures were likely. A word on this clone: Its antigen is unidentified.

CDR1 and CDR2 from the germline V gene are SGHVS and FQNEAQ. The germline V and J ends were trimmed by 4 bases and 8 bases, with 15 bases remaining between them. The CDR3 consists of 15 residues. PCR primers comprised 60 Vbeta and 13 Jbeta primers. Libraries were prepared by immunoSEQ multiplex PCR; TCRdb keeps only in-frame clonotypes and omits some of them. This sample contains 35,000 to 50,000 clones. The origin of this receptor is a woman between 25 and 40 years old in good health and CMV-seropositive. Specimen: PBMCs. This chain links TRBV7-8 with TRBJ1-6; no clear D. The CDR3 reads CASSSQALGDSPLHF. The CDR3 region has the DNA TGTGCCAGCAGCTCCCAGGCCCTCGGGGATTCACCCCTCCACTTT. The variable domain in full, with the rest retrieved from reference TRBV7-8 and TRBJ1-6, is GAGVSQSPRYKVAKRGQDVALRCDPISGHVSLFWYQQALGQGPEFLTYFQNEAQLDKSGLPSDRFFAERPEGSVSTLKIQRTQQEDSAVYLCASSSQALGDSPLHFGNGTRLTVT.